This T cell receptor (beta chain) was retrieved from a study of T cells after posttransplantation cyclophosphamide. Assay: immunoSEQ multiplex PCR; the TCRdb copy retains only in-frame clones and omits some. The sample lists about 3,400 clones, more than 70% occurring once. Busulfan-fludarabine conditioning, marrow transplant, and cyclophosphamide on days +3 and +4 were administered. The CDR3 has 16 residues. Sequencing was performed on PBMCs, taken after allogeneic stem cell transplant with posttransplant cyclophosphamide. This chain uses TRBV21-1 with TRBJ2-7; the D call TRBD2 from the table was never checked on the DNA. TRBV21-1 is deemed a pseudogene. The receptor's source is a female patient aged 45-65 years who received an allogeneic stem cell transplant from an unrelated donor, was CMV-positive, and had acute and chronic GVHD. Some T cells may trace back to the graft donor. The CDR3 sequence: CASRPKLAGAPYEQYF. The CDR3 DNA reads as TGTGCCAGCAGGCCGAAACTAGCGGGAGCTCCCTACGAGCAGTACTTC.